One sample yielded the 19 T cell receptor beta chains listed below, sequenced in a study of T-cell reconstitution after alpha-beta-depleted transplantation in children. Unique molecular identifiers were incorporated during preparation of the TCRbeta library. Using its own MiXCR run on the PCR reads, TCRdb lists one record per CDR3 protein. The repertoire holds 800,000 to 1,000,000 distinct CDR3 sequences, about 26% seen once, with 25% to 35% in the top ten. Sequencing used PBMCs, mostly from graft donor cells, obtained 360 days after TCRalphabeta/CD19-depleted stem cell transplant. These receptors all stem from a boy under three years old who had a stem cell transplant for SCID, so the T cells may come from the graft donor.

The rearrangement joins TRBV5-1 to TRBJ2-7, with 11 positions matching TRBD1. The CDR3 totals 14 residues. J was trimmed by 3 bases and V by 6 bases; bases with no gene match: 5. The germline CDR1 and CDR2 sequences are SGHRS and YFSETQ. The DNA of the CDR3 is TGCGCCAGCACCTGGACAGGGGGCTTCTACGAGCAGTACTTC. Protein sequence: CASTWTGGFYEQYF.

Only a few counts were recorded for this clonotype. The CDR3, as DNA: TGTGCCAGCAGCGTAGCCAGCGGGGGGGCTGAAACGCAGTATTTT. As protein: CASSVASGGAETQYF. V gene TRBV9 combines with J gene TRBJ2-3, with 10 bases that match TRBD2. The V gene end was trimmed by 0 bases and the J gene end by 9 bases; junction bases not matched to a gene: 7. In germline, CDR1 is SGDLS, CDR2 YYNGEE. This CDR3 contains 15 residues.

The rearrangement links TRBV6-1 to TRBJ1-2; 8 bases are shared with TRBD1. The CDR3 loop spans 14 amino acids. V trimming: 6 bases; J trimming: 4 bases; junction bases outside the gene matches: 7. From germline, CDR1 is MNHNS and CDR2 SASEGT. CDR3 nucleotide sequence: TGTGCCAGCAGCCACGGACAGGGCATCTATGGCTACACCTTC. Protein product: CASSHGQGIYGYTF.

The sample holds many counts of this clonotype. The chain has TRBV5-1 and TRBJ2-1; D is uncertain. Germline values: CDR1 SGHRS, CDR2 YFSETQ. Trimming cost V 3 bases and J 7 bases, with 14 bases left between them. The CDR3 contains 14 residues. The CDR3 protein is CASSYVGPKNEQFF. The DNA of the CDR3 is TGCGCCAGCAGCTACGTCGGACCTAAGAATGAGCAGTTCTTC.

The chain couples TRBV12-3 or TRBV12-4 to TRBJ2-7, with no clear D. V lost 7 bases and J 4 bases, leaving 20 bases between the germline ends. This CDR3 comprises 15 residues. CDR3 region: CASTFDQIDVYEQYF. CDR3 coding DNA: TGTGCCAGCACTTTTGATCAGATTGACGTATACGAGCAGTACTTC.

This clonotype has more than one count but fewer than ten. This sequence joins TRBV2 and TRBJ2-7; 9 positions agree with TRBD1. From germline, CDR1 is SNHLY and CDR2 FYNNEI. Germline trimming cut 6 bases from V and 4 bases from J; bases unmatched to any gene: 10. The CDR3 runs to 15 residues. CDR3 region: CASSGEGTGFYEQYF. CDR3 nucleotides: TGTGCCAGCAGCGGCGAGGGGACAGGGTTTTACGAGCAGTACTTC.

This rearrangement joins TRBV27 to TRBJ2-1; weak D call: TRBD1 (5 bases). Deletions cut 5 bases from V and 2 bases from J, with 13 bases between. CDR3 size: 15 residues. Germline V lookup: CDR1 MNHEY, CDR2 SMNVEV (reference sequence). CDR3 sequence: CASSQGASPYNEQFF. In DNA, the CDR3 is TGTGCCAGCAGTCAAGGGGCCTCCCCCTACAATGAGCAGTTCTTC.

The chain is built from TRBV3-1 and TRBJ2-3, with 12 nucleotides matching TRBD2. V trimming: 4 bases; J trimming: 2 bases; junction bases outside the gene matches: 7. CDR3 length: 17 amino acids. CDR1 and CDR2 (germline): LGHDT, YNNKEL (reference sequence). CDR3 DNA sequence: TGTGCCAGCAGCCCACCCGGACTAGCGGGGACCACAGATACGCAGTATTTT. Protein sequence: CASSPPGLAGTTDTQYF.

This clonotype turned up a few times. The genes are TRBV27 and TRBJ2-7, with a tentative D call TRBD1 (5 bases). CDR1 is MNHEY, CDR2 SMNVEV, per germline (reference sequence). The length of the CDR3 is 15 residues. V lost 3 bases and J lost 6, with 18 bases in between. In nucleotides, the CDR3 is TGTGCCAGCAGTTTTGAGACAGTTCCTATCGTCGAGCAGTACTTC. This codes for CASSFETVPIVEQYF.

This clonotype was picked up many times. The CDR3 here is CASSSGQGRETQYF. The CDR3 DNA reads as TGTGCCAGCAGTTCGGGACAGGGAAGGGAGACCCAGTACTTC. The chain combines TRBV6-5 with TRBJ2-5, with 9 bases lining up with TRBD1. CDR1 is MNHEY and CDR2 is SVGAGI in the germline V gene. The CDR3 is made up of 14 amino acids. V shed 4 bases, J shed 5 bases, and the junction held 5 bases outside the gene matches.

This clonotype was detected only a few times. The J gene is TRBJ2-3, the V gene TRBV20-1; D may be TRBD1 (5 bases). CDR3 length: 14 residues. From germline, CDR1 is DFQATT and CDR2 SNEGSKA (reference sequence). Between the trimmed V and J ends, which lost 1 base and 4 bases, there was a span of 12 bases. The CDR3 DNA reads TGCAGTGCTAGAGGGTCCCTAGGGGCAGATACGCAGTATTTT. This sequence encodes CSARGSLGADTQYF.

The J gene is TRBJ1-6, the V gene TRBV10-3, with 7 bases matching TRBD1. J lost 15 bases, V lost 2 bases, and 4 bases had no gene match. Germline CDR1 and CDR2: ENHRY and SYGVKD. There are 12 residues in the CDR3. CDR3 DNA: TGTGCCATCAGTGAGACTGGGACAGTCCTCCACTTT. Translated, it gives CAISETGTVLHF.

This clonotype was seen a handful of times. The chain combines TRBV15 with TRBJ2-1; a weak D match, TRBD1 (5 bases). The CDR3 runs to 15 residues. Trimming shortened V by 7 bases and J by 7 bases, and 20 bases separated the two germline ends. Per the germline V gene, CDR1 is LNHNV and CDR2 is YYDKDF (reference sequence). CDR3 region: CATKETVLIRNEQFF. The CDR3, as DNA: TGTGCCACCAAAGAGACAGTTCTGATTCGGAATGAGCAGTTCTTC.

Only one count was recorded for this clonotype. This rearrangement joins TRBV20-1 to TRBJ1-1, with no clear D. The CDR3 runs 11 residues. V was pared by 6 bases and J by 7 bases, with 12 bases between. In germline, CDR1 is DFQATT, CDR2 SNEGSKA (reference sequence). The DNA of the CDR3 is TGCAGTGCCCTAAATGGCGGTGAAGCTTTCTTT. Translating it yields CSALNGGEAFF.

This sequence joins TRBV4-3 and TRBJ2-1, with TRBD2 matching 16 bases. Trimming removed 0 bases from V and 9 bases from J; junction bases left unmatched: 8. Germline V gene data show CDR1 as LGHNA and CDR2 as YSLEER. The length of the CDR3 is 18 residues. CDR3 sequence: CASSQDRGLAGGPSEQFF. The CDR3 DNA sequence: TGCGCCAGCAGCCAAGATCGGGGACTAGCGGGGGGGCCATCTGAGCAGTTCTTC.

This clonotype was counted only a few times. The chain recombines TRBV21-1 with TRBJ2-1; the table's D call, TRBD2, has no DNA check behind it. TRBV21-1 is given as a pseudogene. This CDR3 is built from 15 residues. Here the CDR3 DNA reads TGTGCCAGCAGCAAACGGACTGATACGTGGAATGAGCAGTTCTTC. Translation gives CASSKRTDTWNEQFF.

The rearrangement uses TRBV5-1 and TRBJ2-3; D is possibly TRBD2 (5 bases). The length of the CDR3 is 14 residues. Germline CDR1 SGHRS, CDR2 YFSETQ. Between the trimmed V and J ends, which lost 7 bases and 2 bases, there was a span of 14 bases. CDR3: CASRTLSFTDTQYF. Here the CDR3 DNA reads TGCGCCAGCCGGACTCTATCCTTCACAGATACGCAGTATTTT.

This clonotype was seen ten or more times. V gene TRBV6-5 combines with J gene TRBJ1-1; a possible D gene is TRBD1 (6 bases). Germline CDR1 MNHEY, CDR2 SVGAGI. The CDR3 totals 14 residues. The ends were cut back, 3 bases at V and 0 bases at J, with 8 bases in the middle. The CDR3 sequence is CASSYGGLNTEAFF. In DNA, the CDR3 is TGTGCCAGCAGTTATGGGGGGCTGAACACTGAAGCTTTCTTT.

This chain joins TRBV7-2 and TRBJ2-1; tentative D call: TRBD2 (5 bases). CDR3 length: 14 residues. CDR1 and CDR2 (germline): SGHTA, FQGNSA. Trimming pared 1 base from V and 6 bases from J, leaving 10 bases between. CDR3 residues: CASSLDPSPNEQFF. CDR3 nucleotides: TGTGCCAGCAGCTTAGACCCTAGCCCCAATGAGCAGTTCTTC.